The clone carrying this T cell receptor (beta chain) was counted between two and nine times. Its antigen is still unknown. This record belongs to a study of T cells in Graves' hyperthyroidism and ophthalmopathy. Study-level results: A model built on 13 V-J features separated ophthalmopathy from stable hyperthyroidism. In the blood, most expanded thyroid clonotypes above 0.001 appeared as well.

Diagnosis relied on clinical symptoms, serum thyroxine and TRAb, thyroid ultrasound and orbital computed tomography. The V gene lost 0 bases and the J gene lost 0 bases, with 12 bases spanning the gap. The CDR3 is 16 residues long. CDR1 SGHNT and CDR2 YYREEE come from the germline V gene (reference sequence). Authors of the study amplified TCR beta CDR3 regions from RNA transcripts. Primed by the HTBI set, a first-round RT-PCR was run on the TCR CDR3. One entry per CDR3 protein, called by TCRdb with MiXCR from the multiplex PCR reads. The sample lists about 380,000 distinct CDR3 sequences, roughly 20% occurring once.

This TCR came from a man between 18 and 29 years old with Graves' ophthalmopathy. Source material: blood. The rearrangement links TRBV5-4 to TRBJ1-1, with TRBD1 as a possible D gene (6 bases). CDR3 amino acids: CASSLAAGVLNTEAFF. CDR3 nucleotides: TGTGCCAGCAGCTTGGCGGCAGGGGTATTGAACACTGAAGCTTTCTTT.